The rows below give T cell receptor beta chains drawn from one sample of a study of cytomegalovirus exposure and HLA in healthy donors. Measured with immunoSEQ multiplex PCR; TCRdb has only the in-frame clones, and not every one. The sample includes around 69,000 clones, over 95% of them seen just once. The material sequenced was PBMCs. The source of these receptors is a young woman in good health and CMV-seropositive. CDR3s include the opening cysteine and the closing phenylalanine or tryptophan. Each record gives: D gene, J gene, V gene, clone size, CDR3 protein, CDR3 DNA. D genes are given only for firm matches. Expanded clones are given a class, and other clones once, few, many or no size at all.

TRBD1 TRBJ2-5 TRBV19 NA CASRQGARETQYF TGTGCCAGTAGGCAGGGGGCCCGGGAGACCCAGTACTTC
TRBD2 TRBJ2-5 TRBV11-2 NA CASSTLAGSQETQYF TGTGCCAGCAGCACGCTAGCGGGATCCCAAGAGACCCAGTACTTC
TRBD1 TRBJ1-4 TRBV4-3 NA CASSRDSPDEKLFF TGCGCCAGCAGCCGGGACAGCCCTGATGAAAAACTGTTTTTT
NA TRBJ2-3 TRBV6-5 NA CASGLPVTDTQYF TGTGCCAGTGGACTACCCGTCACAGATACGCAGTATTTT
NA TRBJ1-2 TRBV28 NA CASRSHGRGYTF TGTGCCAGCCGGAGCCATGGTCGGGGCTACACCTTC
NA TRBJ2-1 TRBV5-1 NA CASNDMGGSYNEQFF TGCGCCAGCAACGATATGGGGGGCTCCTACAATGAGCAGTTCTTC
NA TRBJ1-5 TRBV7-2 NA CASSPQRGNQPQHF TGTGCCAGCAGCCCACAACGGGGCAATCAGCCCCAGCATTTT
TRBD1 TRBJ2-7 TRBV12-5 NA CASGPYGTVNEQYF TGTGCTAGTGGTCCATACGGGACAGTCAACGAGCAGTACTTC
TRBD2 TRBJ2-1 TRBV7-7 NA CASSPMAGAYNEQFF TGTGCTAGCAGCCCAATGGCGGGAGCCTACAATGAGCAGTTCTTC
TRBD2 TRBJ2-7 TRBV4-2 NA CASSQELAGGPYEQYF TGTGCCAGCAGCCAGGAGCTAGCGGGAGGTCCCTACGAGCAGTACTTC
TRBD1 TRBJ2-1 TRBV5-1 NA CASSSNRGRGYNEQFF TGCGCCAGCAGCTCTAACAGGGGGCGCGGGTACAATGAGCAGTTCTTC
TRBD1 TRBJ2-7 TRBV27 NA CASNFGDRVSYEQYF TGTGCCAGCAATTTCGGGGACAGGGTCTCCTACGAGCAGTACTTC
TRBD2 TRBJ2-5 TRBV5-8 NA CASSPRLAGVETQYF TGTGCCAGCAGCCCGCGACTAGCGGGAGTGGAGACCCAGTACTTC
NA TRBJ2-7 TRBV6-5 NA CASSYSRGSYEQYF TGTGCCAGCAGTTACTCTCGGGGGTCATACGAGCAGTACTTC
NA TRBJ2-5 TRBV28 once CASSRGQQETQYF TGTGCCAGCAGTAGGGGTCAGCAAGAGACCCAGTACTTC
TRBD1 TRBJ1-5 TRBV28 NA CASSFRGGQPQHF TGTGCCAGCAGTTTTAGAGGGGGCCAGCCCCAGCATTTT
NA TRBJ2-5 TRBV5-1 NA CASRSTGQETQYF TGCGCCAGCAGATCAACGGGGCAAGAGACCCAGTACTTC
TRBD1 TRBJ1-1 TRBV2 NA CASSLGDRAAFF TGTGCCAGCAGTCTCGGAGACAGGGCAGCTTTCTTT
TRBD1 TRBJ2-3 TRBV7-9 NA CASSPGQGVDTQYF TGTGCCAGCAGCCCCGGACAGGGGGTAGATACGCAGTATTTT
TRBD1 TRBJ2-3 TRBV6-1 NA CASRTLTGTTDTQYF TGTGCCAGCAGGACCCTGACAGGGACCACAGATACGCAGTATTTT
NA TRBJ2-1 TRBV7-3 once CASSLLADSYNEQFF TGTGCCAGCAGCTTACTCGCGGACTCCTACAATGAGCAGTTCTTC
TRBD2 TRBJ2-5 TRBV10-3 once CAISEGQRGTQYF TGTGCCATCAGTGAGGGGCAGCGGGGGACCCAGTACTTC
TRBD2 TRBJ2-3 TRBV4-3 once CASSLDSGWREVVADTQYF TGCGCCAGCAGCCTAGACTCGGGTTGGCGGGAGGTGGTAGCAGATACGCAGTATTTT
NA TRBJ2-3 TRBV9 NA CASSVDAQSTDTQYF TGTGCCAGCAGCGTAGACGCACAAAGCACAGATACGCAGTATTTT
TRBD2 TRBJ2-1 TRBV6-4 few CASSDSTSGSNEQFF TGTGCCAGCAGTGACTCGACTAGCGGGAGCAATGAGCAGTTCTTC
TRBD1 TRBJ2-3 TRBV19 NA CASSRDREGDTQYF TGTGCCAGTAGCAGGGACAGGGAAGGGGATACGCAGTATTTT
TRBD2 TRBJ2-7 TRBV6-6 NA CASSPGTSGRFSEQYF TGTGCCAGCAGTCCAGGGACTAGCGGGAGATTTAGCGAGCAGTACTTC
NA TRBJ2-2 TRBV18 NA CASSPRLNTGELFF TGTGCCAGCTCACCAAGACTTAACACCGGGGAGCTGTTTTTT